This T cell receptor (beta chain) was sequenced during a study of molecular identifiers for immune sequencing clone quantification. This CDR3 has 12 residues. V lost 4 bases, J lost 6 bases, and 9 bases lay in between. Germline V gene data show CDR1 as SGHNT and CDR2 as YYREEE (reference sequence). As previously described, bulk TCR libraries were made using listed TCR primers. TCRdb re-called the PCR reads through MiXCR, storing one row per CDR3 protein. Here the sample spans 85,000 to 90,000 distinct CDR3 sequences, approximately 23% being singletons. This clonotype has at least ten counts. This TCR was recovered from a human donor in good health. Some libraries in this study had Jurkat cell RNA spiked in. The chain has TRBV5-4 and TRBJ2-3; D gene uncertain. Sequences were obtained from naive CD8+ T cells from blood, with Jurkat cell RNA spiked in. Subset meaning: FACS-sorted CD8+CD4-CCR7+CD45RA+ naive T cells. CDR3 DNA sequence: TGTGCCAGCAGCGAAGGGTCGGATACGCAGTATTTT. It encodes CASSEGSDTQYF.